A single sample gave rise to the 4 T cell receptor beta chains below, sequenced in a study of prognosis after radiotherapy for stage I lung cancer. Genomic DNA was subjected to two-round multiplex PCR for amplification of TCR beta CDR3. First-round PCR used primers specific to each TRBV and TRBJ gene. TCRdb itself ran the multiplex PCR reads through MiXCR, one entry per CDR3 protein. The sample has around 14,000 distinct CDR3 sequences; roughly a third are singletons. The source material was PBMCs, sampled before or after stereotactic body radiation therapy (not recorded which). These receptors all stem from a donor over 45 with non-small cell lung cancer.

The chain couples TRBV20-1 to TRBJ1-1, with D hard to call. This CDR3 has 13 amino acids. Germline-derived CDR1 and CDR2 are DFQATT and SNEGSKA (reference sequence). The CDR3 sequence: CRSTRRCTRGAFF. DNA of the CDR3: TGCAGGTCGACCCGGCGGTGCACCCGCGGCGCTTTCTTT.

This clonotype is medium-sized (0.01 to 0.1%) by share. V and J are TRBV6-1 and TRBJ1-3; TRBD1 matches at 7 bases. CDR3 length equals 15 residues. Germline V gene lookup returns CDR1 MNHNS and CDR2 SASEGT. V gave up 4 bases and J gave up 3 bases; unmatched junction bases: 6. The chain's CDR3 is CASSGGGVGGNTIYF. The CDR3, as DNA: TGTGCCAGCAGTGGAGGGGGCGTTGGTGGAAACACCATATATTTT.

There are many counts of this clonotype. The chain uses TRBV12-3 or TRBV12-4 and TRBJ2-5; D remains unclear. CDR3 length: 14 amino acids. V lost 2 bases and J 5 bases, leaving 12 bases between the germline ends. In nucleotides, the CDR3 is TGTGCCAGCAGTTTACGGGCCCTAGACGAGACCCAGTACTTC. It encodes CASSLRALDETQYF.

This clonotype was seen many times. The chain carries TRBV18 and TRBJ2-1, with 9 bases that match TRBD2. CDR1 and CDR2 from the germline V gene are KGHSH and LQKENI. This CDR3 comprises 17 residues. Unmatched junction bases numbered 8, after V lost 1 base and J lost 4 bases. Here the CDR3 reads CASSPQFGSGGYNEQFF. CDR3 DNA sequence: TGTGCCAGCTCACCACAGTTTGGTAGCGGGGGTTACAATGAGCAGTTCTTC. The whole variable domain, remainder taken from reference TRBV18 and TRBJ2-1, is NAGVMQNPRHLVRRRGQEARLRCSPMKGHSHVYWYRQLPEEGLKFMVYLQKENIIDESGMPKERFSAEFPKEGPSILRIQQVVRGDSAAYFCASSPQFGSGGYNEQFFGPGTRLTVL.